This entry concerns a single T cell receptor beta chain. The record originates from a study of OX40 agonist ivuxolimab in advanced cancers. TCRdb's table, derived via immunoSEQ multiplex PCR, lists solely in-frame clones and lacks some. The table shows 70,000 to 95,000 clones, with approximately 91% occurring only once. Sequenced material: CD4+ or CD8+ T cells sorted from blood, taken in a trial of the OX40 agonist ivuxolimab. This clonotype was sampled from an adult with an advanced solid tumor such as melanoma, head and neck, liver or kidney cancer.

The CDR3 sequence is CASSVLGTSTTGELFF. CDR3 DNA: TGTGCCAGCAGCGTCTTAGGGACTAGCACCACCGGGGAGCTGTTTTTT. J is TRBJ2-2 and V is TRBV9; 9 bases line up with TRBD2. CDR3 length: 16 residues. The V gene end was trimmed by 2 bases and the J gene end by 4 bases; junction bases not matched to a gene: 6. Germline lookup yields CDR1 SGDLS and CDR2 YYNGEE.